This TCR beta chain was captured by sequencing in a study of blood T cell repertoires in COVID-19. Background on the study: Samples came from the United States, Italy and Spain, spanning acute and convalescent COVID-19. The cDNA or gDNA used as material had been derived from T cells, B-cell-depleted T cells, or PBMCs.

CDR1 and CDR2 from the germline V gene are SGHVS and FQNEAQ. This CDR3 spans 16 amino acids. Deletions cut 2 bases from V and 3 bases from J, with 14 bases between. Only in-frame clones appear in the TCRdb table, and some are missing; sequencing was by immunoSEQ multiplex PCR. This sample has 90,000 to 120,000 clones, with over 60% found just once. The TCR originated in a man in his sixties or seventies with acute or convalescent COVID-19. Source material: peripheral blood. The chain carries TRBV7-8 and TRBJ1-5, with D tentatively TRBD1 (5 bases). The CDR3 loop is CASSLRTSTVNQPQHF. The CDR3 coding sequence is TGTGCCAGCAGCTTAAGAACTTCGACAGTCAATCAGCCCCAGCATTTT. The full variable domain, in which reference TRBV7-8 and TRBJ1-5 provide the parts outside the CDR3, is GAGVSQSPRYKVAKRGQDVALRCDPISGHVSLFWYQQALGQGPEFLTYFQNEAQLDKSGLPSDRFFAERPEGSVSTLKIQRTQQEDSAVYLCASSLRTSTVNQPQHFGDGTRLSIL.